The entry that follows covers one TCR beta chain sequence. Its antigen is undetermined. This sample is drawn from a study of OX40 agonist ivuxolimab in advanced cancers. Data came from immunoSEQ multiplex PCR; TCRdb stores just in-frame clones and leaves some out. There are about 100,000 clones in the sample; approximately 89% occur only once, and around 0.15% lies in the top ten. Study-level points and caveats: Relative to CD4+, CD8+ T cells held more expanded clones on average. At doses 0.1 to 3.0 mg/kg, CD4+ and CD8+ clones expanded.

In germline, CDR1 is KGHSH, CDR2 LQKENI. Trimming left V 4 bases short and J 2 bases short, with 13 bases between. The CDR3 has 15 amino acids. The input for sequencing was CD4+ or CD8+ T cells sorted from blood, taken in a trial of the OX40 agonist ivuxolimab. V gene TRBV18 combines with J gene TRBJ2-3; tentatively, D is TRBD1 (5 bases). The origin of this receptor is an adult with an advanced solid tumor such as melanoma, head and neck, liver or kidney cancer. This CDR3 reads CASSLFRAFTDTQYF. In DNA, the CDR3 is TGTGCCAGCTCACTCTTCAGGGCTTTCACAGATACGCAGTATTTT.